The sequence of this T cell receptor (beta chain) was determined in a study of blood T cell repertoires in COVID-19. The CDR3 is 17 amino acids. CDR1 MNHEY and CDR2 SVGEGT come from the germline V gene. Trimming left V 4 bases short and J 0 bases short, with 13 bases between. Assay used: immunoSEQ multiplex PCR; TCRdb lists only in-frame clones, some missing. The data hold 28,000 or so clones, with 75% to 95% observed a single time. Source material: peripheral blood. The clonotype was recovered from a human donor with active COVID-19. The donor label of this sample is uncertain. This chain connects TRBV6-2 or TRBV6-3 to TRBJ2-6; weak D call: TRBD2 (6 bases). The CDR3 here is CASSLRGGLSGANVLTF. As DNA, the CDR3 is TGTGCCAGCAGTTTGAGGGGAGGACTCTCTGGGGCCAACGTCCTGACTTTC.